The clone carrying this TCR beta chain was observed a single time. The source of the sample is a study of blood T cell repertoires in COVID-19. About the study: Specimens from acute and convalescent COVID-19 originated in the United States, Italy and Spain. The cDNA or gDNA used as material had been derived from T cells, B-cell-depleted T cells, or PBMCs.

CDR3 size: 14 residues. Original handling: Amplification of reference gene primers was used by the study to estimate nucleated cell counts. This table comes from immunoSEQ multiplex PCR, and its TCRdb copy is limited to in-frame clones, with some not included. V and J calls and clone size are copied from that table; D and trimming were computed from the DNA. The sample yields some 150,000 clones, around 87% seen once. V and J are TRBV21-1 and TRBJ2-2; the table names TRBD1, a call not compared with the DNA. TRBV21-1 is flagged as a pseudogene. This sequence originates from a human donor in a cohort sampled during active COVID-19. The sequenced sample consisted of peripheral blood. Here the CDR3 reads CASRHQGAGGELFF. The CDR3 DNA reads TGTGCCAGCAGGCATCAGGGGGCCGGCGGGGAGCTGTTTTTT.